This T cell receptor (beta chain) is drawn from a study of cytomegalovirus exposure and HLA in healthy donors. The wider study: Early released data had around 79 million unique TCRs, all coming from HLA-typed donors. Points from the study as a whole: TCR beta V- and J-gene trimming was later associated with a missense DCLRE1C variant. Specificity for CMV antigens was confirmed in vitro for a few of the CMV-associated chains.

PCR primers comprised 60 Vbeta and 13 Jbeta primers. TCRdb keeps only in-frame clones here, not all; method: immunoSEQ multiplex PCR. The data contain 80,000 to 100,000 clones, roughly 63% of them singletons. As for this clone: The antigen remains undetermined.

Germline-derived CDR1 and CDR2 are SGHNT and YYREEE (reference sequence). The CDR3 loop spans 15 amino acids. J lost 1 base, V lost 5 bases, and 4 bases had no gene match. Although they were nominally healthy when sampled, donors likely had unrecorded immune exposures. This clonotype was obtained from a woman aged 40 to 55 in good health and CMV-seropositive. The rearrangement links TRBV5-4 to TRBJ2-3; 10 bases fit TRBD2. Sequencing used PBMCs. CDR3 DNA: TGTGCCAGCAGGGCCGGGACTAGCGGCACAGATACGCAGTATTTT. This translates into CASRAGTSGTDTQYF.